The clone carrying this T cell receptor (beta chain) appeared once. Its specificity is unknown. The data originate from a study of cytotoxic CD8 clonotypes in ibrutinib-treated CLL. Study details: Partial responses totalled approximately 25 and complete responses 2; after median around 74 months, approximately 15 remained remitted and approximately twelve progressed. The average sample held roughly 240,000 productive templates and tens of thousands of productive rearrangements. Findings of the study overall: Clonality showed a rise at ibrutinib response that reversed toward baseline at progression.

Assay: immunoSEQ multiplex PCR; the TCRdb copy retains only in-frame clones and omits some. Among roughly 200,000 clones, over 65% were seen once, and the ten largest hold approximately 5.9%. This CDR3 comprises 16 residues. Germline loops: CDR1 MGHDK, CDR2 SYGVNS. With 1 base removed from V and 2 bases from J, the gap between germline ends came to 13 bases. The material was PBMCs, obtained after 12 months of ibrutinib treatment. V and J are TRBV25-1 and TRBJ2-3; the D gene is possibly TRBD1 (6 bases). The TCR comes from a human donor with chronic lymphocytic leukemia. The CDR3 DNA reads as TGTGCCAGCAGTGAATTTTCAGGGGCGAACACAGATACGCAGTATTTT. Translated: CASSEFSGANTDTQYF.